This passage covers 23 T cell receptor beta chains from one sample sequenced in a study of blood T cell repertoires in COVID-19 (TCRdb year 2020). Library preparation employed the immunoSEQ multiplex PCR assay. In its TCRdb copy, this immuneACCESS table keeps in-frame sequences only and misses some clones. Where compared with another copy, unresolved V genes explain less than half of these, and the others have no known cause. This sample lists tens of thousands of clones; around 81% were detected once. The biggest ten clones account for approximately 8.9% of the sample. Input material: peripheral blood. These receptors were taken from an older man with COVID-19, enrolled during active disease.

The J gene is TRBJ1-3, the V gene TRBV5-6, with no clear D. Germline CDR1 SGHDT, CDR2 YYEEEE. CDR3 length: 15 amino acids. Trimming removed 3 bases at V and 4 bases at J, with 14 bases between. The CDR3 here is CASSSVSGYGNTIYF. CDR3 bases: TGTGCCAGCAGCTCGGTATCGGGGTACGGAAACACCATATATTTT.

The chain uses TRBV14 and TRBJ1-2; D is perhaps TRBD1 (5 bases). The CDR3 length is 14 residues. Germline V CDR1 and CDR2: SGHDN, FVKESK. V lost 1 base and J 4 bases, leaving 10 bases between the germline ends. CDR3 residues: CASSQVTTAYGYTF. The CDR3 bases are TGTGCCAGCAGCCAAGTTACGACAGCCTATGGCTACACCTTC.

The V call is TRBV5-1, the J call TRBJ2-3; 11 positions agree with TRBD1. The V gene end was trimmed by 1 base and the J gene end by 6 bases; junction bases not matched to a gene: 7. CDR1 and CDR2 from the germline V gene are SGHRS and YFSETQ. The CDR3 has 16 amino acids. CDR3 nucleotide sequence: TGCGCCAGCAGCTTGCTGGGGACAGGGGGAGCGGATACGCAGTATTTT. The encoded protein is CASSLLGTGGADTQYF. Full variable domain (missing parts from reference TRBV5-1 and TRBJ2-3): KAGVTQTPRYLIKTRGQQVTLSCSPISGHRSVSWYQQTPGQGLQFLFEYFSETQRNKGNFPGRFSGRQFSNSRSEMNVSTLELGDSALYLCASSLLGTGGADTQYFGPGTRLTVL.

This clone was recorded only once. This sequence joins TRBV6-1 and TRBJ1-5; a possible D gene is TRBD1 (6 bases). The CDR3 contains 14 residues. Trimming left V 2 bases short and J 5 bases short, with 10 bases between. Germline CDR1 is MNHNS and CDR2 is SASEGT. For the CDR3, the DNA is TGTGCCAGCAGTGAAAGCGGGGGCGATCAGCCCCAGCATTTT. Translation gives CASSESGGDQPQHF.

The V gene is TRBV18, the J gene TRBJ1-5, with D maybe TRBD1 (6 bases). Germline assignment: CDR1 KGHSH and CDR2 LQKENI. The CDR3 has 14 amino acids. V dropped 2 bases and J dropped 5 bases, with 10 bases sitting between them. The CDR3 DNA follows: TGTGCCAGCTCACCAGGGGGCGCGTATCAGCCCCAGCATTTT. This gives the protein CASSPGGAYQPQHF.

V gene TRBV2 combines with J gene TRBJ2-2; 7 nucleotides align to TRBD1. The germline V gene encodes CDR1 SNHLY and CDR2 FYNNEI. The V gene end was trimmed by 2 bases and the J gene end by 6 bases; junction bases not matched to a gene: 6. The length of the CDR3 is 15 residues. CDR3 sequence (DNA): TGTGCCAGCAGTGAACGACAGGGCTCGGCCGGGGAGCTGTTTTTT. This translates into CASSERQGSAGELFF.

This clone was counted a few times. The chain carries TRBV6-5 and TRBJ1-1; tentative D call: TRBD1 (6 bases). Germline values: CDR1 MNHEY, CDR2 SVGAGI. The V end lost 5 bases, the J end lost 6 bases, and 16 bases lay between the germline ends. This CDR3 contains 14 residues. CDR3 sequence reads: CASSIQGRKAEAFF. The DNA for the CDR3 is TGTGCCAGCAGTATACAGGGTCGGAAAGCTGAAGCTTTCTTT.

The CDR3 loop reads CASSWRFLSGYGYTF. In DNA form, the CDR3 reads TGTGCCAGCAGCTGGCGATTTCTCTCGGGCTATGGCTACACCTTC. The V and J genes are TRBV5-6 and TRBJ1-2; unclear D gene. In germline, CDR1 is SGHDT, CDR2 YYEEEE. The CDR3 has 15 residues. With 3 bases removed from V and 4 bases from J, the gap between germline ends came to 16 bases. The full variable domain, with the rest looked up from reference TRBV5-6 and TRBJ1-2, is DAGVTQSPTHLIKTRGQQVTLRCSPKSGHDTVSWYQQALGQGPQFIFQYYEEEERQRGNFPDRFSGHQFPNYSSELNVNALLLGDSALYLCASSWRFLSGYGYTFGSGTRLTVV.

This chain connects TRBV11-3 to TRBJ1-1; 7 bases are shared with TRBD1. V lost 4 bases, J lost 4 bases, and 6 bases stayed unmatched. This CDR3 region has 14 residues. Germline CDR1 and CDR2: SGHNT and YENEEA. The chain's CDR3 is CASSSDRAVTEAFF. DNA of the CDR3: TGTGCCAGCAGCTCTGACAGGGCGGTCACTGAAGCTTTCTTT.

The chain employs TRBV5-1 and TRBJ2-4; tentative D call: TRBD2 (5 bases). The germline CDR1 and CDR2 sequences are SGHRS and YFSETQ. This CDR3 comprises 14 residues. With 7 bases removed from V and 0 bases from J, the gap between germline ends came to 11 bases. The CDR3 here is CASGLGEAKNIQYF. DNA of the CDR3: TGCGCCAGCGGACTCGGGGAAGCCAAAAACATTCAGTACTTC.

The chain combines TRBV10-3 with TRBJ1-1; unclear D gene. This CDR3 region has 12 residues. Germline CDR1 ENHRY, CDR2 SYGVKD. The V gene lost 5 bases and the J gene lost 5 bases, with 9 bases spanning the gap. The CDR3 reads CAISWEGTEAFF. In nucleotides, the CDR3 is TGTGCCATCAGTTGGGAGGGAACTGAAGCTTTCTTT.

This chain links TRBV10-3 with TRBJ2-4; 7 bases fit TRBD1. J was trimmed by 3 bases and V by 2 bases; bases with no gene match: 1. Germline assignment: CDR1 ENHRY and CDR2 SYGVKD. The CDR3 length is 14 residues. CDR3 residues: CAISEDRDKNIQYF. The CDR3 DNA reads as TGTGCCATCAGTGAGGACAGGGACAAAAACATTCAGTACTTC.

This rearrangement joins TRBV27 to TRBJ1-5, with 8 bases lining up with TRBD1. This CDR3 has 16 amino acids. V gave up 1 base and J gave up 7 bases; unmatched junction bases: 9. CDR1 and CDR2 (germline): MNHEY, SMNVEV (reference sequence). The CDR3 coding sequence is TGTGCCAGCAGTTTATTGGGGCAGGGGGCTGGACAGCCCCAGCATTTT. Translation: CASSLLGQGAGQPQHF.

This CDR3 reads CASSLGTSNTGELFF. Written as DNA, the CDR3 is TGTGCCAGCAGCTTAGGGACATCGAACACCGGGGAGCTGTTTTTT. V and J are TRBV7-3 and TRBJ2-2, with a weak D call TRBD1 (6 bases). This CDR3 spans 15 amino acids. V was pared by 2 bases and J by 0 bases, with 7 bases between. The germline gives CDR1 SGHTA, CDR2 FQGTGA.

This chain joins TRBV5-4 and TRBJ1-6; TRBD1 might be the D (6 bases). This CDR3 contains 14 residues. V lost 1 base to trimming and J lost 7 bases, with 9 bases between them. The V gene's germline CDR1 is SGHNT and CDR2 YYREEE (reference sequence). CDR3 amino acids: CASSLQGRNSPLHF. The CDR3 coding sequence is TGTGCCAGCAGCTTGCAGGGGCGGAATTCACCCCTCCACTTT.

This chain joins TRBV5-6 and TRBJ2-7; possible D gene TRBD1, 5 bases. Trimming took 3 bases from V and 1 from J, leaving 20 bases between them. Germline V gene lookup returns CDR1 SGHDT and CDR2 YYEEEE. CDR3 length equals 17 residues. The CDR3 here is CASSSGRLTAPSYEQYF. CDR3 nucleotide sequence: TGTGCCAGCAGCTCAGGCAGGTTGACAGCCCCTTCCTACGAGCAGTACTTC.

This chain uses TRBV6-2 or TRBV6-3 with TRBJ2-1; TRBD2 is a possible D gene (5 bases). V was trimmed by 4 bases and J by 9 bases, leaving 13 bases between them. The germline V gene encodes CDR1 MNHEY and CDR2 SVGEGT. CDR3 size: 13 residues. CDR3 nucleotides: TGTGCCAGCAGTTCGGACTCCCCATTTGAGCAGTTCTTC. Translated: CASSSDSPFEQFF.

The chain uses TRBV18 and TRBJ1-1; 7 bases map to TRBD1. The CDR3 extends over 15 amino acids. V trimming: 4 bases; J trimming: 1 base; junction bases outside the gene matches: 6. From germline, CDR1 is KGHSH and CDR2 LQKENI. The CDR3 DNA is TGTGCCAGCTCACGGACCGGGACAGCGAACACTGAAGCTTTCTTT. Its translation: CASSRTGTANTEAFF.

This chain uses TRBV15 with TRBJ2-7, with TRBD1 identical over 7 bases. V shed 0 bases and J 0 bases; nucleotides not matched to a gene: 17. Germline V gene data show CDR1 as LNHNV and CDR2 as YYDKDF (reference sequence). This CDR3 comprises 20 residues. In DNA form, the CDR3 reads TGTGCCACCAGCAGAGATTTTTTGGGACAGACCCTACTTATCTCCTACGAGCAGTACGTC. It is translated as CATSRDFLGQTLLISYEQYV.

This chain links TRBV19 with TRBJ1-2; weak D call: TRBD1 (6 bases). Looked up from germline, CDR1 is LNHDA and CDR2 is SQIVND (reference sequence). V lost 4 bases to trimming and J lost 0 bases, with 12 bases between them. The CDR3 spans 15 residues. CDR3 region: CASSTSGAANYGYTF. CDR3 in DNA: TGTGCCAGTAGTACATCAGGGGCGGCTAACTATGGCTACACCTTC.

The chain recombines TRBV7-2 with TRBJ2-2, with TRBD1 as a possible D gene (6 bases). Per germline, CDR1 SGHTA and CDR2 FQGNSA. The CDR3 sequence is 13 residues long. CDR3 nucleotides: TGTGCAGATGCACAGGGGAACACCGGGGAGCTGTTTTTT. It codes for CADAQGNTGELFF.

The V call is TRBV9, the J call TRBJ1-4, with D uncertain. This CDR3 is built from 19 residues. Trimming cost V 0 bases and J 0 bases, with 18 bases left between them. Germline V gene lookup returns CDR1 SGDLS and CDR2 YYNGEE. CDR3 in DNA: TGTGCCAGCAGCGTAGAGTGGTGGGCGTTAGTAGCAACTAATGAAAAACTGTTTTTT. Translated: CASSVEWWALVATNEKLFF.

J is TRBJ2-1 and V is TRBV28; 8 nucleotides align to TRBD1. Germline values: CDR1 MDHEN, CDR2 SYDVKM. V dropped 10 bases and J dropped 4; count of bases not matched to a gene: 6. This CDR3 is 13 amino acids long. Written as DNA, the CDR3 is TGTGCCACCTTAGACAGGGGTTACAATGAGCAGTTCTTC. This translates into CATLDRGYNEQFF.